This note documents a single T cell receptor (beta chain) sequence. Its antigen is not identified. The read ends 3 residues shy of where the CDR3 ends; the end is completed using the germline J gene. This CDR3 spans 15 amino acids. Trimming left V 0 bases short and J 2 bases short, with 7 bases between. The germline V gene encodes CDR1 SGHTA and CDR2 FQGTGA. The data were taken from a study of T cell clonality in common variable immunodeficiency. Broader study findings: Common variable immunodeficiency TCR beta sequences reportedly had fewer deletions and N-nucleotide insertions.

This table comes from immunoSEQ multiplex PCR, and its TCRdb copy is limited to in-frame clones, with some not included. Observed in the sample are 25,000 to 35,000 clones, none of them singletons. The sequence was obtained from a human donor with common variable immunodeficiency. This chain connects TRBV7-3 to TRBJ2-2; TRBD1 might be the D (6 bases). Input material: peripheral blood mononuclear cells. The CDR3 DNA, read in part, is TGTGCCAGCAGCTTAACGACAGGCAACACCGGGGAG. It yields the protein CASSLTTGNTGE. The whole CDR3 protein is CASSLTTGNTGELFF.